This TCR beta chain was captured in a study of spatial heterogeneity in lung cancer (dated by TCRdb to the late 2010s). Regarding the research as a whole: Beta-chain transcripts were consistently detected in greater numbers than alpha-chain transcripts, which likely reflects a higher abundance of beta-chain transcripts. In the raw uncorrected reads, each unique combination of TCR and UMI appeared more than ten times on average. TCR alpha and beta repertoires were quantitatively compared across multiple tumor regions, matched nontumor lung and blood in non-small cell lung cancer. Nonsynonymous mutation counts, determined by whole-exome sequencing of tumor tissue, were related to features of the TCR repertoire. At surgery, around 200 tumor regions, fewer than 85 matched nontumor lung samples and 56 PBMC samples were TCR-sequenced for both alpha and beta chains.

The CDR3, cysteine through phenylalanine, is 12 amino acids long. Only CDR3 DNA remains: 36 bases, in frame from the first base. V is trimmed back by 8 bases and J by 4 bases, and the junction contains 7 bases that no gene match accounts for. CDR1 and CDR2 were assigned from the germline V gene as SQVTM and ANQGSEA. Overall results and qualifications from the work: Additional single-cell paired TCR alpha and beta sequencing was considered necessary to confirm, at a functional level, the hypothesis that regional TCRs recognize regional mutations. Ubiquitous expanded tumor TCRs were found in blood more often at tumor resection than at routine follow-up.

This clonotype has at least ten counts. No cognate antigen has been identified for it. The record has no base qualities; no much larger clone is one base away. The time point label, read with the paper, signifies: sample taken at primary tumor resection. Whole RNA extracted from tumor and nontumor lung tissue, or from cryopreserved PBMC samples, was used for TCR sequencing without cell sorting. Donors were some 67 patients with early-stage, untreated non-small cell lung cancer from the lung TRACERx cohort. Only patients for whom sufficient RNA was available from at least two tumor regions were selected for TCR sequencing. Libraries were prepared through 5' RACE. TCRdb records NextSeq 500 as the sequencer. The TCR library protocol attached a unique molecular identifier to each TCR cDNA molecule to allow correction of PCR and sequencing errors. The published analysis was carried out like this. TCR identification, UMI-based error correction and CDR3 extraction were performed with Decombinator tools. Expanded TCRs were defined as those above a frequency of 2 per 1,000, corresponding to the top 1% of the tumor frequency distribution. Renyi diversity was computed with the R vegan package after each repertoire had been subsampled 100 times to 5,000 TCRs. CDR3 similarity networks were built from amino acid triplet string-kernel similarity, with CDR3s being connected when pairwise similarity was above 0.82. TCRdb applied fastp at Q25 and MiXCR to the public reads, then kept only in-frame beta chains. Here each entry gathers all rows of one CDR3 protein and keeps the most common genes and DNA. The V and J calls were determined by TCRdb, not by the authors. For this sample there are some 85,000 distinct CDR3 sequences; under 25% appear just once. The top ten clones comprise less than 7.5% of the sample.

This receptor was taken from a male donor with early-stage non-small cell lung cancer. Material: PBMCs, obtained at surgery. The chain is assembled from TRBV29-1 and TRBJ1-1, with 7 central nucleotides matching TRBD1. The CDR3 reads as follows: CSTITGATEAFF. The base sequence is TGCAGCACGATCACAGGGGCCACTGAAGCTTTCTTT. The full variable domain, with segments outside the CDR3 supplied by the reference TRBV29-1 and TRBJ1-1 proteins, appears as SAVISQKPSRDICQRGTSLTIQCQVDSQVTMMFWYRQQPGQSLTLIATANQGSEATYESGFVIDKFPISRPNLTFSTLTVSNMSPEDSSIYLCSTITGATEAFFGQGTRLTVV.